The 7 T cell receptor beta chains presented below share a single source sample, sequenced in a study of molecular identifiers for immune sequencing clone quantification. MiXCR was run by TCRdb on the PCR reads, yielding one entry per CDR3 protein. In the table there are about 630,000 distinct CDR3 sequences, around 25% of which are singletons. Sequencing was performed on naive CD8+ T cells from blood, with Jurkat cell RNA spiked in. The sample's subset: FACS-sorted CD8+CD4-CCR7+CD45RA+ naive T cells. The receptors derive from a human donor in good health. Some libraries in this study had Jurkat cell RNA spiked in.

CDR3 nucleotides: TGTGCCAGCAGTGAATACCGTCTGACAAATGGCTACACCTTC. Translated: CASSEYRLTNGYTF. The chain uses TRBV25-1 and TRBJ1-2; D gene unclear. Germline V gives CDR1 MGHDK, CDR2 SYGVNS. V was clipped by 0 bases and J by 6 bases, with 11 bases between them. The CDR3 sequence is 14 residues long.

This clonotype has ten or more counts. The chain combines TRBV7-6 with TRBJ2-7; D uncertain. Germline V gives CDR1 SGHVS, CDR2 FNYEAQ. The CDR3 runs to 14 residues. V dropped 5 bases and J dropped 3 bases, with 14 bases sitting between them. The CDR3 nucleotides are TGTGCCAGCAGCCCAAAAGAGACGTTCTACGAGCAGTACTTC. Protein product: CASSPKETFYEQYF.

The chain is built from TRBV6-6 and TRBJ2-7, with no clear D. This CDR3 region has 14 residues. Germline CDR1 MNHNY, CDR2 SVGAGI (reference sequence). V was cut by 5 bases and J by 3 bases, with 14 bases left in between. In DNA form, the CDR3 reads TGTGCCAGCAGTGGATCGGAAAGCGTCTACGAGCAGTACTTC. The encoded protein is CASSGSESVYEQYF.

Only a few counts were recorded for this clonotype. The CDR3 coding sequence is TGTGCCAGCAGTAAACGGGACGTCTATAGCACAGATACGCAGTATTTT. Amino acid sequence: CASSKRDVYSTDTQYF. This sequence joins TRBV6-2 or TRBV6-3 and TRBJ2-3; TRBD1 or TRBD2 may be the D gene (5 bases each). CDR1 MNHEY and CDR2 SVGEGT come from the germline V gene. This CDR3 comprises 16 residues. Trimming left V 5 bases short and J 0 bases short, with 15 bases between.

Notes on this clonotype: A much larger clone is a single base away; this may be a read error. This sequence joins TRBV12-3 or TRBV12-4 and TRBJ1-1; D is uncertain. This CDR3 comprises 9 residues. In DNA form, the CDR3 reads TGTGCCAGCAGTTTGGGTGGCCAGTTT. It is translated as CASSLGGQF.

This rearrangement joins TRBV7-6 to TRBJ2-4; unclear D gene. The CDR3 sequence is 18 residues long. Per the germline V gene, CDR1 is SGHVS and CDR2 is FNYEAQ. The V end lost 0 bases, the J end lost 1 base, and 16 bases lay between the germline ends. The DNA of the CDR3 is TGTGCCAGCAGCTTAGCGCCGATTGGGGAAGAGGCCAAAAACATTCAGTACTTC. It translates to CASSLAPIGEEAKNIQYF.

This clonotype was picked up a small number of times. The gene calls are TRBV15 and TRBJ2-1; 8 bases are shared with TRBD1. The germline V gene has CDR1 LNHNV and CDR2 YYDKDF (reference sequence). The J segment lost 8 bases and the V segment lost 5 bases, leaving 26 bases of the junction unmatched. This CDR3 is 20 amino acids long. CDR3 sequence: CATSGLTLGTGQEDKDEQFF. The CDR3 DNA reads as TGTGCCACCAGCGGCTTAACTCTAGGGACAGGCCAAGAGGATAAGGATGAGCAGTTCTTC.